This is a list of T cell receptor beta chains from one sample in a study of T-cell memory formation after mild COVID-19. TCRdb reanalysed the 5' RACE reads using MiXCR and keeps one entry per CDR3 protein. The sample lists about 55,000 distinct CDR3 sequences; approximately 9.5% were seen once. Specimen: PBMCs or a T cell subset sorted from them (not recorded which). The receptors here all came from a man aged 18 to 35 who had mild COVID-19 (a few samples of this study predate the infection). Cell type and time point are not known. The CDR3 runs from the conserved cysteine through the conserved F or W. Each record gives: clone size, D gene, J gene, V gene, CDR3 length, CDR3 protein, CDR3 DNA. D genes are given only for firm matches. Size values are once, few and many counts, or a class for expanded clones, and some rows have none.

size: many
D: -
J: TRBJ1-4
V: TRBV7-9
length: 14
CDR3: CASSPGGTNEKLFF
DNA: TGTGCCAGCAGCCCGGGTGGGACTAATGAAAAACTGTTTTTT

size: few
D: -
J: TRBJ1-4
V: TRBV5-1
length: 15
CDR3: CASSRGSATNEKLFF
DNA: TGCGCCAGCAGCAGAGGGAGTGCAACTAATGAAAAACTGTTTTTT

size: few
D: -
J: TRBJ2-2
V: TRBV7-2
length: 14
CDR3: CAIATSLNTGELFF
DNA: TGTGCCATCGCCACTAGCCTAAACACCGGGGAGCTGTTTTTT

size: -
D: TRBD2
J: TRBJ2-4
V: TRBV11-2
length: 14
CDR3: CATGGSIAKNIQYF
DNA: TGTGCCACCGGGGGGTCGATAGCCAAAAACATTCAGTACTTC

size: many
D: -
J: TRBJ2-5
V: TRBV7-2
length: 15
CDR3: CASSPLGGYQETQYF
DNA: TGTGCCAGCAGCCCGTTAGGAGGGTACCAAGAGACCCAGTACTTC

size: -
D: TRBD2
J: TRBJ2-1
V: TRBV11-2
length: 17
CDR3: CASSLAGGLPVDNEQFF
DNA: TGTGCCAGCAGCTTAGCGGGGGGGCTACCAGTGGACAATGAGCAGTTCTTC

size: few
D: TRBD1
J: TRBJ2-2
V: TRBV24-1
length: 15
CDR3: CATSPGTGNTGELFF
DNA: TGTGCCACCAGCCCCGGGACAGGGAACACCGGGGAGCTGTTTTTT

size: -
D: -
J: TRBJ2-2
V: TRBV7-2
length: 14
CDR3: CASSLGPQTGELFF
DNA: TGTGCCAGCAGCTTAGGCCCCCAAACCGGGGAGCTGTTTTTT

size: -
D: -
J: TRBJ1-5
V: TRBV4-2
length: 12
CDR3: CASSQEGQPQHF
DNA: TGTGCCAGCAGCCAAGAGGGCCAGCCCCAGCATTTT

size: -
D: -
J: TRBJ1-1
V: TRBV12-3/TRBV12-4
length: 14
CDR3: CASSFQGGHTEAFF
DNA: TGTGCCAGCAGTTTCCAGGGTGGTCACACTGAAGCTTTCTTT

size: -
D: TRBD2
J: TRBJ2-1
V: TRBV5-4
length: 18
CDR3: CASSFRGLAGGRAHEQFF
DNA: TGTGCCAGCAGCTTTCGTGGACTAGCGGGGGGGCGGGCCCATGAGCAGTTCTTC

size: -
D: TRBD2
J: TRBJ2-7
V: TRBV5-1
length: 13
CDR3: CASSVAGSYEQYF
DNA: TGCGCCAGCAGCGTAGCGGGGTCCTACGAGCAGTACTTC

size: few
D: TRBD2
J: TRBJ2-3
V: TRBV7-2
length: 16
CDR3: CASSLVWSGGADTQYF
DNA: TGTGCCAGCAGCTTAGTGTGGAGCGGGGGGGCAGATACGCAGTATTTT

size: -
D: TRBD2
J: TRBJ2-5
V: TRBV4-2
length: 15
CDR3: CASSQPLAGGETQYF
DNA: TGTGCCAGCAGCCAACCACTAGCGGGAGGAGAGACCCAGTACTTC

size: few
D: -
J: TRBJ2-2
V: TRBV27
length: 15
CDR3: CASRQTGLGTGELFF
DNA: TGTGCCAGCAGGCAAACAGGGCTGGGCACCGGGGAGCTGTTTTTT

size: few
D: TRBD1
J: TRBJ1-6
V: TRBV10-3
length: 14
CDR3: CAISLDRGGSPLHF
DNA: TGTGCCATCAGTCTGGACAGGGGCGGTTCACCCCTCCACTTT

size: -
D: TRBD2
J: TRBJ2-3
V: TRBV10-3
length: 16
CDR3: CAISPIAGEAGRTQYF
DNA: TGTGCCATTTCCCCTATAGCGGGGGAAGCGGGGCGGACGCAGTATTTT

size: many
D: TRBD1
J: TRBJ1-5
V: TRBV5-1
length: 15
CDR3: CASSPGTGVTQPQHF
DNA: TGCGCCAGCAGCCCGGGGACAGGGGTTACGCAGCCCCAGCATTTT

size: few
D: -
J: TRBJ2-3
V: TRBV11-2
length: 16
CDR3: CASSLRGASSTDTQYF
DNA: TGTGCCAGCAGCCTCCGAGGCGCCTCCAGCACAGATACGCAGTATTTT

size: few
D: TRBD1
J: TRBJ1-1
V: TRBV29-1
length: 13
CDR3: CSTHRGTNTEAFF
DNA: TGCAGCACACACAGGGGGACGAACACTGAAGCTTTCTTT

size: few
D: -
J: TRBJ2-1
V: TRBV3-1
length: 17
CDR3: CASSQGAATRSYNEQFF
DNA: TGTGCCAGCAGCCAAGGAGCGGCGACCCGCTCCTACAATGAGCAGTTCTTC

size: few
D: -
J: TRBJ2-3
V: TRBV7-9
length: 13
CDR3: CASSSPFRDTQYF
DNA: TGTGCCAGCAGCTCCCCATTCCGGGATACGCAGTATTTT

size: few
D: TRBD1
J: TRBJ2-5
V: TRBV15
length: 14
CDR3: CATSRDRGQETQYF
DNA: TGTGCCACCAGCAGAGACAGGGGGCAAGAGACCCAGTACTTC

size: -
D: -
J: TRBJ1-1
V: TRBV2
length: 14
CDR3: CASSEQNMNTEAFF
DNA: TGTGCCAGCAGTGAGCAGAATATGAACACTGAAGCTTTCTTT

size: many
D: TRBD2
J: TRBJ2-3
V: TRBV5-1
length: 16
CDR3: CASSLGLAGTTDTQYF
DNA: TGCGCCAGCAGCCTTGGACTAGCGGGGACCACAGATACGCAGTATTTT

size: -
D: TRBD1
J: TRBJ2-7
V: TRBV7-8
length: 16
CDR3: CASSLELGTGYYEQYF
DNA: TGTGCCAGCAGCTTAGAGTTGGGGACAGGGTACTACGAGCAGTACTTC

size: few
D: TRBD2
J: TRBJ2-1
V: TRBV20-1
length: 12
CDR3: CSVRAGAREQFF
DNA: TGCAGTGTCCGAGCGGGGGCGAGGGAGCAGTTCTTC

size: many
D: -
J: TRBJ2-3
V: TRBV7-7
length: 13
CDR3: CASSRDTTDTQYF
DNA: TGTGCTAGCAGCCGGGACACCACAGATACGCAGTATTTT

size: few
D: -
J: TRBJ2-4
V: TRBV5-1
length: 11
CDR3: CASRDHIIQYF
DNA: TGCGCCAGCAGGGATCATATCATTCAGTACTTC

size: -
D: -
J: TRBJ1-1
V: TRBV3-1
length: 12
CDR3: CASSLTDTEAFF
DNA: TGTGCCAGCAGCCTGACGGATACTGAAGCTTTCTTT

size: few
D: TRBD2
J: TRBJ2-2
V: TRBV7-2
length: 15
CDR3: CASSGRGEYTGELFF
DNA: TGTGCCAGCAGTGGGCGGGGGGAGTACACCGGGGAGCTGTTTTTT

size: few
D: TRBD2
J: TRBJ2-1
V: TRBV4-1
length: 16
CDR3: CASSQEDAGLAGNQFF
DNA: TGCGCCAGCAGCCAAGAGGACGCGGGACTAGCGGGGAACCAGTTCTTC

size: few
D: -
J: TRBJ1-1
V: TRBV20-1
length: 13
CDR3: CSGAKQGNTEAFF
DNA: TGCAGTGGAGCGAAACAGGGGAACACTGAAGCTTTCTTT

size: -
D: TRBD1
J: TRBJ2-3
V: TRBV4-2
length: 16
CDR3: CASSRGGTGGMDTQYF
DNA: TGTGCCAGCAGCCGCGGCGGGACAGGGGGAATGGATACGCAGTATTTT

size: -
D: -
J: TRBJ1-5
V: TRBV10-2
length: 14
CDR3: CASSESHRDQPQHF
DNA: TGCGCCAGCAGTGAGTCGCATAGGGATCAGCCCCAGCATTTT

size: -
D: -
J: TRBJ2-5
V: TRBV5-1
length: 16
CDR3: CASSPEAGHVGETQYF
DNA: TGCGCCAGCAGCCCGGAAGCGGGCCATGTGGGGGAGACCCAGTACTTC

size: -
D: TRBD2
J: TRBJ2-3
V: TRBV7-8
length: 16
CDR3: CASSLRLAGEGDTQYF
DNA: TGTGCCAGCAGCTTACGTCTAGCGGGGGAAGGGGATACGCAGTATTTT

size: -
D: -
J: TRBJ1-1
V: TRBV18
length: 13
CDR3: CASSPGLNTEAFF
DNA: TGTGCCAGCTCACCAGGCCTGAACACTGAAGCTTTCTTT

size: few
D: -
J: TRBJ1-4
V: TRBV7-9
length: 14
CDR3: CASSSMGHREKLFF
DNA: TGTGCCAGCAGCTCCATGGGGCACCGAGAAAAACTGTTTTTT

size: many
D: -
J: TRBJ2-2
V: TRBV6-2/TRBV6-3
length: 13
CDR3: CASSPGVAGELFF
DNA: TGTGCCAGCAGTCCAGGGGTCGCCGGGGAGCTGTTTTTT

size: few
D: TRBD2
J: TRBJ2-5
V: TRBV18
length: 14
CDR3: CASSPTAGVETQYF
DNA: TGTGCCAGCTCACCTACAGCGGGGGTCGAGACCCAGTACTTC

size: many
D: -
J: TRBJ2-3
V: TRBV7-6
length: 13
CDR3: CASSPQMGDTQYF
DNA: TGTGCCAGCAGCCCACAGATGGGAGATACGCAGTATTTT

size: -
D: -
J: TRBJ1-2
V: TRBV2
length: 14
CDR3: CASSAMTDPYGYTF
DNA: TGTGCCAGCAGTGCGATGACAGACCCCTATGGCTACACCTTC

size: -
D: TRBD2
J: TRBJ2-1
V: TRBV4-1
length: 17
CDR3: CASSQGSGGYLYTEQFF
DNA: TGCGCCAGCAGCCAGGGGAGCGGGGGTTACCTCTACACTGAGCAGTTCTTC

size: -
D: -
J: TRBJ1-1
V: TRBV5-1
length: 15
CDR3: CASSLKGQEDTEAFF
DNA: TGCGCCAGCAGTTTAAAGGGCCAAGAGGACACTGAAGCTTTCTTT